A selection of T cell receptor beta chains follows, all from one sample in a study of cytomegalovirus exposure and HLA in healthy donors. Sequencing used immunoSEQ multiplex PCR; TCRdb keeps in-frame clones, though not all of them. The sample yields 150,000 or so clones, about 71% seen once. Sequenced input: PBMCs. Source of these receptors: a woman aged 55-70 years in good health and CMV-seropositive. Each CDR3 is given with its conserved first and last residue. A D gene is named only where the DNA matches it firmly. Size values are once, few and many counts, or a class for expanded clones, and some rows have none.

d_gene	v_gene	abundance	j_gene	CDR3nt	CDR3aa
TRBD1	TRBV30	few	TRBJ2-7	TGTGCCTGGATCCCAACCGAACCGGGACAGAGGACCTACGAGCAGTACTTC	CAWIPTEPGQRTYEQYF
-	TRBV19	-	TRBJ2-5	TGTGCCAGTAGTATAGATCTGGTCGGGGGAGGAAGGGAGACCCAGTACTTC	CASSIDLVGGGRETQYF
TRBD1	TRBV6-5	-	TRBJ1-5	TGTGCCAGCAGTGCCGACAGGGCCCAGCCCCAGCATTTT	CASSADRAQPQHF
-	TRBV4-1	-	TRBJ1-5	TGCGCCAGCAGCCAAGATCAGGAAGGCCGGCCCCAGCATTTT	CASSQDQEGRPQHF
-	TRBV27	-	TRBJ2-4	TGTGCCAGCAGTCCCCTCTATTATACTCCCAAAAACATTCAGTACTTC	CASSPLYYTPKNIQYF
-	TRBV5-6	-	TRBJ2-3	TGTGCCAGCAGCTCCAAAGATACGCAGTATTTT	CASSSKDTQYF
-	TRBV10-3	few	TRBJ1-1	TGTGCCACTACCCGCGGAGGGGAAGCTTTCTTT	CATTRGGEAFF
-	TRBV28	-	TRBJ2-3	TGTGCCAGCAGTTCGGTAGCTGGGGATACGCAGTATTTT	CASSSVAGDTQYF
-	TRBV11-2	-	TRBJ1-1	TGTGCCAGCAGCTTAGGACAGTTGAACACTGAAGCTTTCTTT	CASSLGQLNTEAFF
TRBD1	TRBV5-1	-	TRBJ1-1	TGCGCCAGCAGCTTGGGAACAGGGGGCAACACTGAAGCTTTCTTT	CASSLGTGGNTEAFF
-	TRBV7-2	-	TRBJ1-5	TGTGCCAGCAGCTTTTCTACCAGGGCGGTTCAGCCCCAGCATTTT	CASSFSTRAVQPQHF